The 30 T cell receptor beta chains in this list originate from one sample, sequenced in a study of blood T cell repertoires in COVID-19. Sequencing used immunoSEQ multiplex PCR; TCRdb keeps in-frame clones, though not all of them. Among about 270,000 clones, around 85% were seen once, and the ten largest hold 9.5% to 15%. Sequenced: peripheral blood. These receptors were taken from a woman in her twenties or thirties with COVID-19, enrolled during active disease.

This sequence joins TRBV6-1 and TRBJ2-4; D not certain. Between the trimmed V and J ends, which lost 0 bases and 4 bases, there was a span of 13 bases. Germline CDR1 and CDR2: MNHNS and SASEGT. The CDR3 extends over 16 amino acids. The CDR3 DNA is TGTGCCAGCAGTGAAGCTCCGGGTGTCTCAAAAAACATTCAGTACTTC. Its protein product is CASSEAPGVSKNIQYF.

The gene calls are TRBV9 and TRBJ2-3; weak D call: TRBD2 (6 bases). CDR3 size: 14 residues. The germline V gene encodes CDR1 SGDLS and CDR2 YYNGEE. Trimming took off 3 bases at V and 5 bases at J, with 13 bases between the two ends. The CDR3 nucleotides read TGTGCCAGCAGCGCCTCCCTCGGGGGAGATACGCAGTATTTT. It encodes CASSASLGGDTQYF. Full variable domain (outside the CDR3, taken from reference TRBV9 and TRBJ2-3): DSGVTQTPKHLITATGQRVTLRCSPRSGDLSVYWYQQSLDQGLQFLIQYYNGEERAKGNILERFSAQQFPDLHSELNLSSLELGDSALYFCASSASLGGDTQYFGPGTRLTVL.

The chain joins TRBV18 to TRBJ2-3; 12 bases are shared with TRBD2. The germline CDR1 and CDR2 sequences are KGHSH and LQKENI. The CDR3 covers 18 residues. V shed 4 bases and J 1 base; nucleotides not matched to a gene: 9. This CDR3 reads CASSRDIWTSGGTDTQYF. DNA of the CDR3: TGTGCCAGCTCACGTGATATTTGGACTAGCGGGGGCACAGATACGCAGTATTTT.

V usage is TRBV9 and J usage is TRBJ2-7; TRBD1 agrees at 7 bases. Germline lookup yields CDR1 SGDLS and CDR2 YYNGEE. There are 12 residues in the CDR3. J lost 3 bases, V lost 8 bases, and 5 bases had no gene match. The CDR3 loop reads CARMTGHYEQYF. The CDR3 bases are TGTGCCAGAATGACAGGGCACTACGAGCAGTACTTC.

This rearrangement joins TRBV6-2 or TRBV6-3 to TRBJ2-5; tentatively, D is TRBD2 (5 bases). V lost 0 bases to trimming and J lost 2 bases, with 13 bases between them. The CDR3 runs to 16 residues. Germline-derived CDR1 and CDR2 are MNHEY and SVGEGT. CDR3 bases: TGTGCCAGCAGTTACTCGGCTGACGGCGGGCAAGAGACCCAGTACTTC. Protein: CASSYSADGGQETQYF.

The CDR3 bases are TGTGCCAGCAGCTTCCTACACCGTCGGGTTGAAAAACTGTTTTTT. Amino acids: CASSFLHRRVEKLFF. The chain carries TRBV11-2 and TRBJ1-4; D ambiguous. The CDR3 covers 15 residues. V lost 3 bases and J 7 bases, leaving 15 bases between the germline ends. CDR1 is SGHAT, CDR2 FQNNGV, per germline.

The chain is built from TRBV27 and TRBJ1-1; 11 bases are a match to TRBD1. J gave up 4 bases and V 10 bases, and 5 bases lay outside the gene matches. CDR1 MNHEY and CDR2 SMNVEV come from the germline V gene (reference sequence). The CDR3 sequence is 13 residues long. The CDR3 loop is CATGQGAFTEAFF. The CDR3 DNA reads TGTGCCACTGGACAGGGGGCGTTCACTGAAGCTTTCTTT.

This clone has a single count. The chain has TRBV6-5 and TRBJ2-1, with a possible D match to TRBD1 (7 bases). The CDR3 has 14 amino acids. CDR1 and CDR2 from the germline V gene are MNHEY and SVGAGI. The V end was cut by 2 bases, the J end by 7 bases, with 12 bases between. The CDR3 reads CASSYEGAGNEQFF. In nucleotides, the CDR3 is TGTGCCAGCAGTTACGAGGGGGCGGGGAATGAGCAGTTCTTC.

The chain recombines TRBV3-1 (or the pseudogene TRBV3-2) with TRBJ2-7, with 9 bases fitting TRBD1. V dropped 4 bases and J dropped 5; count of bases not matched to a gene: 9. CDR3 length equals 15 residues. CDR1 is LGHDT, CDR2 YNNKEL, per germline (reference sequence). CDR3 DNA: TGTGCCAGCAGCCCCGAGGGACAGGGAGGTCACGAGCAGTACTTC. This gives the protein CASSPEGQGGHEQYF.

The chain combines TRBV4-1 with TRBJ1-2; 8 bases are a match to TRBD1. Looked up from germline, CDR1 is MGHRA and CDR2 is YSYEKL. The CDR3 spans 17 residues. J was trimmed by 0 bases and V by 5 bases; bases with no gene match: 11. CDR3 region: CASSTRGQGPTNYGYTF. The CDR3 region has the DNA TGCGCCAGCAGCACCCGTGGACAGGGCCCGACTAACTATGGCTACACCTTC.

This sequence joins TRBV15 and TRBJ2-6; D possibly corresponds to TRBD1 (5 bases). Trimming took off 4 bases at V and 0 bases at J, with 10 bases between the two ends. CDR3 length: 16 amino acids. Germline CDR1 reads LNHNV; CDR2 reads YYDKDF (reference sequence). CDR3 DNA: TGTGCCACCAGCACAGGGTTGAGCTCTGGGGCCAACGTCCTGACTTTC. Encoded protein: CATSTGLSSGANVLTF.

V is TRBV11-2 and J is TRBJ1-6, with TRBD1 identical over 7 bases. The germline V gene has CDR1 SGHAT and CDR2 FQNNGV. Trimming took 5 bases from V and 14 from J; bases not matched to a gene: 12. This CDR3 is 14 amino acids long. The chain's CDR3 is CASSLRQGIGTLHF. CDR3 in DNA: TGTGCCAGCAGCCTCAGACAGGGAATCGGGACCCTCCACTTT. The full variable domain, with the rest looked up from reference TRBV11-2 and TRBJ1-6, is EAGVAQSPRYKIIEKRQSVAFWCNPISGHATLYWYQQILGQGPKLLIQFQNNGVVDDSQLPKDRFSAERLKGVDSTLKIQPAKLEDSAVYLCASSLRQGIGTLHFGNGTRLTVT.

The CDR3: CASSYSLGAGHSGYTF. The CDR3, as DNA: TGTGCCAGCAGTTACTCCCTAGGGGCAGGGCATTCTGGCTACACCTTC. The rearrangement links TRBV6-5 to TRBJ1-2; weak D call: TRBD1 (5 bases). CDR1 is MNHEY and CDR2 is SVGAGI in the germline V gene. The ends were cut back, 0 bases at V and 7 bases at J, with 18 bases in the middle. The CDR3 loop spans 16 amino acids.

The chain joins TRBV10-2 to TRBJ1-5; possibly TRBD1 for D (6 bases). This CDR3 is built from 15 residues. The germline V gene has CDR1 WSHSY and CDR2 SAAADI. V was clipped by 6 bases and J by 4 bases, with 16 bases between them. The CDR3 here is CASRGGAGPNQPQHF. In nucleotides, the CDR3 is TGCGCCAGCAGGGGGGGGGCAGGGCCGAATCAGCCCCAGCATTTT.

V usage is TRBV28 and J usage is TRBJ1-6; possibly TRBD1 for D (5 bases). The CDR3 is 12 residues long. V dropped 5 bases and J dropped 8 bases, with 7 bases sitting between them. CDR1 is MDHEN, CDR2 SYDVKM, per germline. The CDR3 nucleotides read TGTGCCAGCAGTGGGGGGGATTCACCCCTCCACTTT. This sequence encodes CASSGGDSPLHF.

The chain combines TRBV2 with TRBJ2-5; weak D call: TRBD2 (5 bases). The CDR3 contains 16 residues. Deletions cut 4 bases from V and 1 base from J, with 16 bases between. Germline CDR1 SNHLY, CDR2 FYNNEI. The CDR3, as DNA: TGTGCCAGCAGTGCTGGCGGGCGACGGATCCAAGAGACCCAGTACTTC. This gives the protein CASSAGGRRIQETQYF.

The chain employs TRBV11-2 and TRBJ2-5; D possibly corresponds to TRBD2 (7 bases). Per the germline V gene, CDR1 is SGHAT and CDR2 is FQNNGV. Deletions cut 1 base from V and 5 bases from J, with 11 bases between. The CDR3 has 14 residues. This CDR3 is CASSLGGGWETQYF. The CDR3 region has the DNA TGTGCCAGCAGCTTAGGGGGGGGCTGGGAGACCCAGTACTTC. The full variable domain, completed using reference TRBV11-2 and TRBJ2-5, is EAGVAQSPRYKIIEKRQSVAFWCNPISGHATLYWYQQILGQGPKLLIQFQNNGVVDDSQLPKDRFSAERLKGVDSTLKIQPAKLEDSAVYLCASSLGGGWETQYFGPGTRLLVL.

The chain employs TRBV4-1 and TRBJ2-7; maybe TRBD1 (5 bases). The CDR3 consists of 15 residues. Germline V gene data show CDR1 as MGHRA and CDR2 as YSYEKL. Trimming pared 4 bases from V and 3 bases from J, leaving 16 bases between. The CDR3 region has the DNA TGCGCCAGCAGCCCCCCCCGGCAGGGATTCTACGAGCAGTACTTC. This sequence encodes CASSPPRQGFYEQYF.

The chain recombines TRBV5-1 with TRBJ1-1, with TRBD1 identical over 12 bases. Germline V gives CDR1 SGHRS, CDR2 YFSETQ. The length of the CDR3 is 15 residues. The V gene end was trimmed by 4 bases and the J gene end by 11 bases; junction bases not matched to a gene: 12. Here the CDR3 reads CASSRSGTGGLLAFF. The CDR3 DNA follows: TGCGCCAGCAGCCGCTCTGGGACAGGGGGCTTGTTGGCTTTCTTT.

The rearrangement joins TRBV5-4 to TRBJ1-6; D unclear. This CDR3 contains 14 residues. Trimming removed 1 base at V and 7 bases at J, with 9 bases between. Germline CDR1 is SGHNT and CDR2 is YYREEE (reference sequence). The CDR3 DNA is TGTGCCAGCAGCTTGCAGGCAGTAAATTCACCCCTCCACTTT. Translated, it gives CASSLQAVNSPLHF.

The V call is TRBV12-3 or TRBV12-4, the J call TRBJ1-1; no firm D call. V dropped 7 bases and J dropped 0 bases, with 9 bases sitting between them. The CDR3 has 13 amino acids. CDR3 sequence reads: CASIGALNTEAFF. In DNA form, the CDR3 reads TGTGCCAGCATCGGAGCACTGAACACTGAAGCTTTCTTT.

This clone has only one observation. This rearrangement joins TRBV29-1 to TRBJ2-5; the match to TRBD1 covers 7 bases. This CDR3 is 13 amino acids long. CDR1 and CDR2 from the germline V gene are SQVTM and ANQGSEA. The V segment lost 7 bases and the J segment 3 bases; nucleotides outside the gene matches: 8. The CDR3 loop reads CSEDRDLEETQYF. DNA for the CDR3: TGCAGCGAAGACAGGGACCTTGAAGAGACCCAGTACTTC.

J is TRBJ2-1 and V is TRBV27, with D unresolved. This CDR3 comprises 13 residues. Between the trimmed V and J ends, which lost 0 bases and 5 bases, there was a span of 5 bases. The germline V gene has CDR1 MNHEY and CDR2 SMNVEV (reference sequence). CDR3 nucleotides: TGTGCCAGCAGTTTATCGCAGGACAATGAGCAGTTCTTC. It is translated as CASSLSQDNEQFF.

The chain couples TRBV10-2 to TRBJ1-6, with TRBD1 as a possible D gene (5 bases). The V end lost 5 bases, the J end lost 0 bases, and 11 bases lay between the germline ends. CDR3 size: 16 residues. The germline CDR1 and CDR2 sequences are WSHSY and SAAADI. The CDR3 DNA follows: TGCGCCAGCAGTTCCTACAGGAGCTCCTATAATTCACCCCTCCACTTT. It translates to CASSSYRSSYNSPLHF.

This chain uses TRBV3-1 (or the pseudogene TRBV3-2) with TRBJ1-2, with 8 bases lining up with TRBD1. CDR3 size: 15 residues. The germline V gene encodes CDR1 LGHDT and CDR2 YNNKEL (reference sequence). V dropped 2 bases and J dropped 3; count of bases not matched to a gene: 5. This CDR3 is CASSQNRGSHYGYTF. CDR3 nucleotides: TGTGCCAGCAGCCAAAACAGGGGGTCCCACTATGGCTACACCTTC.

This clone was observed a single time. The rearrangement uses TRBV7-2 and TRBJ2-3; TRBD2 agrees at 11 bases. CDR1 and CDR2 from the germline V gene are SGHTA and FQGNSA. The CDR3 covers 16 residues. V lost 1 base and J lost 6; bases outside the gene matches: 6. This CDR3 reads CASSLDSGGVLDTQYF. CDR3 DNA: TGTGCCAGCAGCTTAGATAGCGGGGGGGTGTTGGATACGCAGTATTTT.

The CDR3 here is CASSWGVTNTGELFF. For the CDR3, the DNA is TGTGCCAGCAGTTGGGGGGTTACTAACACCGGGGAGCTGTTTTTT. This chain uses TRBV7-8 with TRBJ2-2, with D perhaps TRBD2 (6 bases). V gave up 6 bases and J gave up 2 bases, with 13 bases separating them. CDR1 and CDR2 (germline): SGHVS, FQNEAQ. This CDR3 has 15 residues.

In this sample, this clone turned up once. The chain has TRBV27 and TRBJ2-1, with a possible D match to TRBD1 (6 bases). The CDR3 runs 14 residues. The germline V gene encodes CDR1 MNHEY and CDR2 SMNVEV (reference sequence). V was cut by 1 base and J by 5 bases, with 9 bases left in between. The CDR3 DNA sequence: TGTGCCAGCAGTTTATGGTCAGGGGACAATGAGCAGTTCTTC. Its protein is CASSLWSGDNEQFF.

This clone was recorded only once. The chain recombines TRBV12-3 or TRBV12-4 with TRBJ2-1; D may be TRBD2 (5 bases). Trimming took 6 bases from V and 7 from J, leaving 10 bases between them. The CDR3 has 12 residues. The CDR3 region has the DNA TGTGCCAGCAGCCTCACTAGGAATGAGCAGTTCTTC. It codes for CASSLTRNEQFF.

Worth noting for this clone: The junction does not match germline at one end; this may be a read error. The V call is TRBV5-4, the J call TRBJ1-2; D is possibly TRBD1 (6 bases). This CDR3 spans 11 amino acids. Germline CDR1 is SGHNT and CDR2 is YYREEE (reference sequence). The CDR3 here is CASSFGQSMTF. In DNA form, the CDR3 reads TGTGCCAGCAGCTTCGGACAGTCCATGACTTTC.